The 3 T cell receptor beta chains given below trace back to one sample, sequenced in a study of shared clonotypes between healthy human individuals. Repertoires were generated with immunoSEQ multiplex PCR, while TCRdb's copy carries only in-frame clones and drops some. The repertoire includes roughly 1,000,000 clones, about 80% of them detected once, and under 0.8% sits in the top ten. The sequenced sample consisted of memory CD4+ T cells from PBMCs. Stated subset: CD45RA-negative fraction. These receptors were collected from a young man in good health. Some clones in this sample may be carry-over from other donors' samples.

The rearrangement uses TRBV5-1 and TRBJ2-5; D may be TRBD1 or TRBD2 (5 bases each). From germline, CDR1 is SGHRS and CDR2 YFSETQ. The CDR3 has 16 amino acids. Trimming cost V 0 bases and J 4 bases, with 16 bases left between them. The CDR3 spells CASSLGGGPGRETQYF. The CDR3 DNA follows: TGCGCCAGCAGCTTGGGAGGAGGCCCGGGGCGAGAGACCCAGTACTTC. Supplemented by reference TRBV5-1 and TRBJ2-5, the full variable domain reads KAGVTQTPRYLIKTRGQQVTLSCSPISGHRSVSWYQQTPGQGLQFLFEYFSETQRNKGNFPGRFSGRQFSNSRSEMNVSTLELGDSALYLCASSLGGGPGRETQYFGPGTRLLVL.

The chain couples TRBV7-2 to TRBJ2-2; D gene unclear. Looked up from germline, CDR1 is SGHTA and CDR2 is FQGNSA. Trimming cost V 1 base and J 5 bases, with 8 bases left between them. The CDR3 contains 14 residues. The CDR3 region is CASSLGAGTGELFF. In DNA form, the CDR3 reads TGTGCCAGCAGCTTAGGGGCTGGAACCGGGGAGCTGTTTTTT.

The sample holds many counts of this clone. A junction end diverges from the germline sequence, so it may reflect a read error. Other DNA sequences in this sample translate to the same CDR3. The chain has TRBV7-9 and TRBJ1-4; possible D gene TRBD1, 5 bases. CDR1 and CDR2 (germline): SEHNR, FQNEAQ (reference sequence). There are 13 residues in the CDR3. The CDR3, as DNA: TGTGCCAGCGGCTTTGGGGGTGAGGGAAAACTGTTTTTT. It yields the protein CASGFGGEGKLFF.